This is a list of T cell receptor beta chains from one sample in a study of T-cell reconstitution after alpha-beta-depleted transplantation in children. Each CDR3 protein gets one entry after TCRdb re-called the PCR reads with MiXCR. The sample has 60,000 to 70,000 distinct CDR3 sequences; roughly 5.2% are singletons. Sequenced material: PBMCs, mostly from graft donor cells, taken 180 days after TCRalphabeta/CD19-depleted stem cell transplant. These receptors were collected from a boy less than two years old who had a stem cell transplant for acute myeloid leukemia, so the T cells may come from the graft donor. The conserved cysteine and the conserved F or W are not part of the CDR3 here.

v_call	cdr3_length	j_call	cdr3_aa
TRBV5-1	17	TRBJ2-3	ASSLEGRGGPIGTDTQY
TRBV3-2	15	TRBJ2-3	ASSQESLAGATDTQY
TRBV12-3/TRBV12-4	11	TRBJ2-1	ASSFEGHNEQF
TRBV3-1	12	TRBJ2-5	ASSQSRSQETQY
TRBV4-2	18	TRBJ2-1	AISPESRDRVQGTYNEQF
TRBV9	13	TRBJ1-5	ASSVGGDPNQPQH
TRBV12-3/TRBV12-4	11	TRBJ2-7	ASSREFPYEQY
TRBV30	10	TRBJ2-6	AWDSGANVLT
TRBV7-6	16	TRBJ2-6	ASSLVGTVFSGANVLT
TRBV4-3	13	TRBJ2-3	ASSPGLAPVDTQY
TRBV5-1	12	TRBJ2-3	ASSLEADTDTQY
TRBV5-1	13	TRBJ2-2	ASSLGPEVTGELF
TRBV27	12	TRBJ1-5	ASSSVGSNQPQH
TRBV6-5	16	TRBJ2-2	ASSYVLVFGRNTGELF
TRBV5-1	13	TRBJ1-4	ASSPRIQTNEKLF
TRBV5-4	15	TRBJ2-3	ASSRFSSGGGADTQY
TRBV10-3	9	TRBJ2-4	ATGGGNIQY
TRBV12-3/TRBV12-4	10	TRBJ1-4	ASSLEEGKLF
TRBV27	13	TRBJ1-2	ASSLQGTINYGYT
TRBV2	14	TRBJ2-2	ASRGGRSRRTGELF
TRBV4-1	14	TRBJ2-3	ASSQVAGFYPGPQY
TRBV7-2	11	TRBJ2-5	ASSLNWGETQY
TRBV19	13	TRBJ2-1	ASSTTGDSYNEQF
TRBV29-1	11	TRBJ1-1	SASAWGKAEAF
TRBV15	12	TRBJ2-3	ATSSGSSTDTQY
TRBV29-1	12	TRBJ2-1	SVAEGSSYNEQF
TRBV28	12	TRBJ1-5	ATQTGLPNQPQH